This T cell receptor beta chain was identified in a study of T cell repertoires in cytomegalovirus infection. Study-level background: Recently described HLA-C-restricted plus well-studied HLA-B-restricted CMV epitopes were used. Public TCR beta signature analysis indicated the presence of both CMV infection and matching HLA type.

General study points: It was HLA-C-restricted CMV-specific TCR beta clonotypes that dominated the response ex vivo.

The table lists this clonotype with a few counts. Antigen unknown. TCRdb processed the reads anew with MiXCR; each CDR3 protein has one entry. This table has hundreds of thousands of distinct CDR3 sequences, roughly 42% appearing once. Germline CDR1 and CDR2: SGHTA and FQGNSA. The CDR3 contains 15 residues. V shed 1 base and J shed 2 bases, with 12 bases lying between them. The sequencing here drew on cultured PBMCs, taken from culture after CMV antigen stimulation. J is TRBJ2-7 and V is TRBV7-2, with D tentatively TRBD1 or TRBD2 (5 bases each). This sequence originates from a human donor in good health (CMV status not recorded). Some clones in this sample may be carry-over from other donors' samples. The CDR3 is CASSLVWGSAYEQYF. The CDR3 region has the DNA TGTGCCAGCAGCTTAGTCTGGGGGTCAGCCTACGAGCAGTACTTC.